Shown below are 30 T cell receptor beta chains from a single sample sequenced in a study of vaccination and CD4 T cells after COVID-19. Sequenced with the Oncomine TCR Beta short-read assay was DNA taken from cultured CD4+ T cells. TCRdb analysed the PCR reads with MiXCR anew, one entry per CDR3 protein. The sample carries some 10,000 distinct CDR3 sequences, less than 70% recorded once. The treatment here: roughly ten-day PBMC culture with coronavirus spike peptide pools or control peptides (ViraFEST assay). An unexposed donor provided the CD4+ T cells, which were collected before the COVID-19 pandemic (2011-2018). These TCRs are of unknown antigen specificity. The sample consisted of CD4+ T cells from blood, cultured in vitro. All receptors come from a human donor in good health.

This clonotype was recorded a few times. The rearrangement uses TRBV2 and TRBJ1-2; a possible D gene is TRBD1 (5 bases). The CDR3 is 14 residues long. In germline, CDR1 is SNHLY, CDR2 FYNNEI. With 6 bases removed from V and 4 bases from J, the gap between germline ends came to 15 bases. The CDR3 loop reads CASSDSEGSYGYTF. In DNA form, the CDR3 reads TGTGCCAGCAGCGATTCGGAGGGGTCCTATGGCTACACCTTC. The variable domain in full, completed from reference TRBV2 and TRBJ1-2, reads EPEVTQTPSHQVTQMGQEVILRCVPISNHLYFYWYRQILGQKVEFLVSFYNNEISEKSEIFDDQFSVERPDGSNFTLKIRSTKLEDSAMYFCASSDSEGSYGYTFGSGTRLTVV.

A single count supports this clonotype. The CDR3 bases are TGTGCCAGCAGCTTAACCGTAGTGACTGAAGCTTTCTTT. It encodes CASSLTVVTEAFF. The chain is built from TRBV7-9 and TRBJ1-1; D gene ambiguous. This CDR3 is 13 amino acids long. Per germline, CDR1 SEHNR and CDR2 FQNEAQ (reference sequence). Deletions cut 2 bases from V and 5 bases from J, with 9 bases between.

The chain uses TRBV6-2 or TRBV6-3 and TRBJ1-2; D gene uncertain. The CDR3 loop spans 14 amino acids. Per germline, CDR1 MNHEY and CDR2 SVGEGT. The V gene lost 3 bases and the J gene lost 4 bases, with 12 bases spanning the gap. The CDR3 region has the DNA TGTGCCAGCAGTTATATACAGCTAGGCTATGGCTACACCTTC. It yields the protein CASSYIQLGYGYTF.

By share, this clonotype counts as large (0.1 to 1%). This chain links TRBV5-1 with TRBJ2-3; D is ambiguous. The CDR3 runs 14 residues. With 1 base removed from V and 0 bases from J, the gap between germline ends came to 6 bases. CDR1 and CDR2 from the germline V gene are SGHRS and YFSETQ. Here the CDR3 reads CASSLMESTDTQYF. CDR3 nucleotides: TGCGCCAGCAGCTTGATGGAGAGCACAGATACGCAGTATTTT. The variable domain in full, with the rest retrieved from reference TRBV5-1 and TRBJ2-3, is KAGVTQTPRYLIKTRGQQVTLSCSPISGHRSVSWYQQTPGQGLQFLFEYFSETQRNKGNFPGRFSGRQFSNSRSEMNVSTLELGDSALYLCASSLMESTDTQYFGPGTRLTVL.

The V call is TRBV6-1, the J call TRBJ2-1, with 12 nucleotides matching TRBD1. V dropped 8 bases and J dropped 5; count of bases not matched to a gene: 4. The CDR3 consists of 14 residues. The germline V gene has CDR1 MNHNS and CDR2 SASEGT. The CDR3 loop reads CASRDRGQDNEQFF. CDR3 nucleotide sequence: TGTGCCAGCCGGGACAGGGGGCAGGACAATGAGCAGTTCTTC.

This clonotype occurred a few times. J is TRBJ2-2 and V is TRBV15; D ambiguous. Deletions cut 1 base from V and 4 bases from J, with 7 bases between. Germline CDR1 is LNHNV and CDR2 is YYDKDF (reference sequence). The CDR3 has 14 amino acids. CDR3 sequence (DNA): TGTGCCACCAGCAGAGTCCAGCGCACCGGGGAGCTGTTTTTT. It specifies CATSRVQRTGELFF.

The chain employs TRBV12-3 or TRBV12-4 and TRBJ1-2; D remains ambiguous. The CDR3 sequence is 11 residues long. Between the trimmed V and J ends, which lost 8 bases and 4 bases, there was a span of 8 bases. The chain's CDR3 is CASYSLYGYTF. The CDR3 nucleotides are TGTGCCAGCTATTCTCTCTATGGCTACACCTTC.

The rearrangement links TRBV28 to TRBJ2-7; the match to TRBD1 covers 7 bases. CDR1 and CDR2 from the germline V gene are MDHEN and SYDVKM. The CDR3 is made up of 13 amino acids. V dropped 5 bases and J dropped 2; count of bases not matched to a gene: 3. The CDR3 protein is CASSGDRTYEQYF. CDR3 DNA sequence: TGTGCCAGCAGTGGGGACAGAACCTACGAGCAGTACTTC. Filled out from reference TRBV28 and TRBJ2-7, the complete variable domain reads DVKVTQSSRYLVKRTGEKVFLECVQDMDHENMFWYRQDPGLGLRLIYFSYDVKMKEKGDIPEGYSVSREKKERFSLILESASTNQTSMYLCASSGDRTYEQYFGPGTRLTVT.

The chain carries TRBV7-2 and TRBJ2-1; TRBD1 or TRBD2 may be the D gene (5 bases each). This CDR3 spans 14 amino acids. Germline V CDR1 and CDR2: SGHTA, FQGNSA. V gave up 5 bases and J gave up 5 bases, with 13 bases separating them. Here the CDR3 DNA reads TGTGCCAGCAGCAGGCGCAGAGGGGACAATGAGCAGTTCTTC. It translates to CASSRRRGDNEQFF.

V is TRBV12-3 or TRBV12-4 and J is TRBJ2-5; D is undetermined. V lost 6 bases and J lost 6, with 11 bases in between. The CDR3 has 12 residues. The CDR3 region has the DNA TGTGCCAGCAGCCCCGGATATAAGACCCAGTACTTC. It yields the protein CASSPGYKTQYF.

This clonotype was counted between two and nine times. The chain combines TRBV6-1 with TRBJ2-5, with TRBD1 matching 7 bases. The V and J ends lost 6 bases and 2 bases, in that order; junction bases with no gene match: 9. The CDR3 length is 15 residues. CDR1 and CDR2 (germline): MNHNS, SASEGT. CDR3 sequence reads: CASSPLSGQQETQYF. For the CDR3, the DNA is TGTGCCAGCAGCCCCTTGTCGGGACAGCAAGAGACCCAGTACTTC.

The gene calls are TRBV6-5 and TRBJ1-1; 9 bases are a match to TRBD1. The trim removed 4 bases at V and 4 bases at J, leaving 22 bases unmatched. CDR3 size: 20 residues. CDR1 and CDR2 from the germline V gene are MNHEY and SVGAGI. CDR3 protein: CASSSEKFGTGINLGTEAFF. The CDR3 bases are TGTGCCAGCAGTTCAGAAAAGTTTGGGACAGGGATCAATTTGGGCACTGAAGCTTTCTTT.

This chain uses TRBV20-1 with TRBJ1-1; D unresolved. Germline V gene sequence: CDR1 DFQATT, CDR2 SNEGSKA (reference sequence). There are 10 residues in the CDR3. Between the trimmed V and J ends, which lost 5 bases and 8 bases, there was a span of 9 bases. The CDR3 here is CSAGNIEAFF. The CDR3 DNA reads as TGCAGTGCTGGAAACATAGAAGCTTTCTTT.

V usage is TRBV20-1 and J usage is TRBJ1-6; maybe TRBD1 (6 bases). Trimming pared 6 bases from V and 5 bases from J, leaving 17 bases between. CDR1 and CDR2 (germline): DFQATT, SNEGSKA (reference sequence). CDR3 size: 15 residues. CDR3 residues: CSAVLGQLNNSPLHF. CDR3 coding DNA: TGCAGTGCCGTCCTTGGACAGTTAAATAATTCACCCCTCCACTTT.

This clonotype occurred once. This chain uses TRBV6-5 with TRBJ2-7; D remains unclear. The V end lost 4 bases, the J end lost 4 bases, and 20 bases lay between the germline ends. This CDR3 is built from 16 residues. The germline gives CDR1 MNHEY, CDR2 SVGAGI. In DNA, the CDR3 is TGTGCCAGCAGTTTCCGGCTTTTTGACCGTGTGTACGAGCAGTACTTC. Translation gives CASSFRLFDRVYEQYF.

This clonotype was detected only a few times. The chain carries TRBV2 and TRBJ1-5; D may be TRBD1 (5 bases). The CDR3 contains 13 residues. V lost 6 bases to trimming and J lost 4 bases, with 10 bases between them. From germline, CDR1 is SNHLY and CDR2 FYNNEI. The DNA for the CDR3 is TGTGCCAGCAGGGGGGACGCGAATCAGCCCCAGCATTTT. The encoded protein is CASRGDANQPQHF.

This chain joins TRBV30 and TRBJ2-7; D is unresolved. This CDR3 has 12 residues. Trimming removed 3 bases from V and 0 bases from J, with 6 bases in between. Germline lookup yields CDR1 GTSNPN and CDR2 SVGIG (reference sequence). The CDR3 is CAWRASSYEQYF. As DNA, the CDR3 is TGTGCCTGGAGAGCCAGCTCCTACGAGCAGTACTTC.

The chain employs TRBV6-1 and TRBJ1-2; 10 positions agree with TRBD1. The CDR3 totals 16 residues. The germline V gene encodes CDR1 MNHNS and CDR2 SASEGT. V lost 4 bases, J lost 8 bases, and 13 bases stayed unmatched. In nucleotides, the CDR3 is TGTGCCAGCAGTGTTTCACAAGGGACAGGGGACCGGGGCTACACCTTC. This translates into CASSVSQGTGDRGYTF.

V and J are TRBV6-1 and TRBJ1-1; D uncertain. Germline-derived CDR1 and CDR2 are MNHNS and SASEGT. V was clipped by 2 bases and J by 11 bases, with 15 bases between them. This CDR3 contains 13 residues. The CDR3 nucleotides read TGTGCCAGCAGTGAAACGGTTCAGGAACGGGCTTTCTTT. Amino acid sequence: CASSETVQERAFF.

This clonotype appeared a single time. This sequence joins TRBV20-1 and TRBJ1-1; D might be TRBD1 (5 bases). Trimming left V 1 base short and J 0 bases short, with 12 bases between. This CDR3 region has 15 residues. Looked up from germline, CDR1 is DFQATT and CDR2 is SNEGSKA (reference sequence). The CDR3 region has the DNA TGCAGTGCTAGAGGGGACCGATCCTTGAACACTGAAGCTTTCTTT. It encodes CSARGDRSLNTEAFF.

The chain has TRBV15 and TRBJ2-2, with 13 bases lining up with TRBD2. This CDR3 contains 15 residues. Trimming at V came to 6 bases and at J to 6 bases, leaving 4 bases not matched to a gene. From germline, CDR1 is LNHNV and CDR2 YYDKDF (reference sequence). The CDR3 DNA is TGTGCCACCAGTACACTAGCGGGAGGGCCCGGGGAGCTGTTTTTT. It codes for CATSTLAGGPGELFF.

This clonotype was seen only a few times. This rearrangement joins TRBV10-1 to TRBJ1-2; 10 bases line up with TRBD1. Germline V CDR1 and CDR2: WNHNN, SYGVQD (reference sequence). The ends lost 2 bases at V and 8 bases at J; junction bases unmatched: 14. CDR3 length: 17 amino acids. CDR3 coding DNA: TGCGCCAGCAGTGAGCCCCGACAGGGGGCAGGGGGCGGGGGCTACACCTTC. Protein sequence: CASSEPRQGAGGGGYTF.

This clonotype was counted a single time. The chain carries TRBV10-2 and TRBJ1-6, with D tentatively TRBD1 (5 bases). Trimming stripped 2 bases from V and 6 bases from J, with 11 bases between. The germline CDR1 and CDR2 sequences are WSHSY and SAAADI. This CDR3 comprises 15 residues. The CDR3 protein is CASSEGGALNSPLHF. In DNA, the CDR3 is TGCGCCAGCAGTGAGGGGGGAGCCCTTAATTCACCCCTCCACTTT.

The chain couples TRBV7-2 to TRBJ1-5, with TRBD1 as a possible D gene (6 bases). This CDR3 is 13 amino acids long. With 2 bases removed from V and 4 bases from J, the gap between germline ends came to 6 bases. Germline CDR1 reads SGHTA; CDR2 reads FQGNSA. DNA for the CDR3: TGTGCCAGCAGCTTAAGGGGGAATCAGCCCCAGCATTTT. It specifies CASSLRGNQPQHF. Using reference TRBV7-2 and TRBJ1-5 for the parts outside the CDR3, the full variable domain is GAGVSQSPSNKVTEKGKDVELRCDPISGHTALYWYRQSLGQGLEFLIYFQGNSAPDKSGLPSDRFSAERTGGSVSTLTIQRTQQEDSAVYLCASSLRGNQPQHFGDGTRLSIL.

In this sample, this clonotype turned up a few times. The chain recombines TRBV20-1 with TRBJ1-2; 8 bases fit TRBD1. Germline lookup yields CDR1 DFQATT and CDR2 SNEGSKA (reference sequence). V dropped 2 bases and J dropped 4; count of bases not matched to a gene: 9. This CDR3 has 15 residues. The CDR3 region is CSARPGQASGYGYTF. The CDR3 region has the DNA TGCAGTGCTAGACCGGGACAGGCCAGCGGCTATGGCTACACCTTC.

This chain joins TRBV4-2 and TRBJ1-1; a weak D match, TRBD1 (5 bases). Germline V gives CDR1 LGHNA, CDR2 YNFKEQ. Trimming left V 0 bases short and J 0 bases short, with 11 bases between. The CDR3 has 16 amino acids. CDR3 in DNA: TGTGCCAGCAGCCAAGAATCGGGACTCATGAACACTGAAGCTTTCTTT. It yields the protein CASSQESGLMNTEAFF.

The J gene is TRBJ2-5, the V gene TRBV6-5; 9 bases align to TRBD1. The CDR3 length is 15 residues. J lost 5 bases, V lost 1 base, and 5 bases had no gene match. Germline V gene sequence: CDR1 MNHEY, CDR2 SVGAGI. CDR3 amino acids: CASSYLPTGGETQYF. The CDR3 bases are TGTGCCAGCAGTTACTTACCGACAGGGGGGGAGACCCAGTACTTC.

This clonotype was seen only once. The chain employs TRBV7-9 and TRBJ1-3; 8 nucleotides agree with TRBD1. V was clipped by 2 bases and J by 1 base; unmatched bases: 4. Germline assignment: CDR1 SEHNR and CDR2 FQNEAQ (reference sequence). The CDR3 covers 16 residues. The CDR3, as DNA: TGTGCCAGCAGCTTAAGACAGGGGAAGTCTGGAAACACCATATATTTT. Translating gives CASSLRQGKSGNTIYF.

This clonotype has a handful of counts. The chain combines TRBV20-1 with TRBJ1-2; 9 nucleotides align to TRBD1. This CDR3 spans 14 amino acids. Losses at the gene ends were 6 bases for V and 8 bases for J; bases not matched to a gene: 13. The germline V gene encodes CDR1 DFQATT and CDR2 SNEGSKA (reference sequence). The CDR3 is CSAREGDRVQGYTF. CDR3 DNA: TGCAGTGCCAGGGAGGGGGACAGGGTGCAAGGCTACACCTTC.

The CDR3, as DNA: TGTGCCAGCCCTTCCAGGGGGGCCCCCGAGTATAAGTCCTACGAGCAGTACTTC. It yields the protein CASPSRGAPEYKSYEQYF. This chain links TRBV6-7 with TRBJ2-7, with TRBD1 as a possible D gene (7 bases). TRBV6-7 is given ORF status, its function remaining uncertain. The CDR3 sequence is 18 residues long. V was pared by 8 bases and J by 1 base, with 27 bases between.